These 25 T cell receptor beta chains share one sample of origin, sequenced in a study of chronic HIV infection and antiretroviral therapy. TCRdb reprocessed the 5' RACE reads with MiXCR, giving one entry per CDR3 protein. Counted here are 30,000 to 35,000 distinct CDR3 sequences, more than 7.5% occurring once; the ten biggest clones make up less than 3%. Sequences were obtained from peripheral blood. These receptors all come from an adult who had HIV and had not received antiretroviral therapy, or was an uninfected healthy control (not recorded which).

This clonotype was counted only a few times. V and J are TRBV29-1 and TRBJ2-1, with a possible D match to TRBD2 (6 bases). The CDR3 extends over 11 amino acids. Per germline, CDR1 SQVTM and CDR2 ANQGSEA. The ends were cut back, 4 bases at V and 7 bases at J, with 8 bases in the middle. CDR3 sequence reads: CSVAGGNEQFF. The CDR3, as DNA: TGCAGCGTTGCCGGAGGGAATGAGCAGTTCTTC.

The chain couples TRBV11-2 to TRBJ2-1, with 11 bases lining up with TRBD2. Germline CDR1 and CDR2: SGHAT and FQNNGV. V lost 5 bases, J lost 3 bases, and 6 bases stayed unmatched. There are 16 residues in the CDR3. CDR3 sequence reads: CASSGLAGGRYNEQFF. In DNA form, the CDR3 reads TGTGCCAGCAGCGGATTAGCGGGAGGGCGCTACAATGAGCAGTTCTTC.

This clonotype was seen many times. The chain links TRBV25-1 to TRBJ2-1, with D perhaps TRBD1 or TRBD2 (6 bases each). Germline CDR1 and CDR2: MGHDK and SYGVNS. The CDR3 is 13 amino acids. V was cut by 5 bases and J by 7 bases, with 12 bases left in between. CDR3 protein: CASSLGGKNEQFF. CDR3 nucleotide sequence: TGTGCCAGCAGTCTCGGGGGCAAGAATGAGCAGTTCTTC.

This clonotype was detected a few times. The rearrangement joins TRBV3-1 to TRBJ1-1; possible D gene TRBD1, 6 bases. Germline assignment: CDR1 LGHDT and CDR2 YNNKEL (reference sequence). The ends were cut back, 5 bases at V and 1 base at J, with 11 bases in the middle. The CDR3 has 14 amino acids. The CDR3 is CASSFQGSNTEAFF. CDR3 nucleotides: TGTGCCAGCAGCTTCCAGGGGTCGAACACTGAAGCTTTCTTT.

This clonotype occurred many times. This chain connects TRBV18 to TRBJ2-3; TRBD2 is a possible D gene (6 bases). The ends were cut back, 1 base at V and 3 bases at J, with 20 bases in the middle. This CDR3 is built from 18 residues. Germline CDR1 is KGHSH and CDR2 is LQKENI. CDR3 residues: CASSPRLLAGRSTDTQYF. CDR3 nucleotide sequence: TGTGCCAGCTCACCACGTCTCTTAGCAGGGAGGTCGACAGATACGCAGTATTTT. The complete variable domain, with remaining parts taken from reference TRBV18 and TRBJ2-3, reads NAGVMQNPRHLVRRRGQEARLRCSPMKGHSHVYWYRQLPEEGLKFMVYLQKENIIDESGMPKERFSAEFPKEGPSILRIQQVVRGDSAAYFCASSPRLLAGRSTDTQYFGPGTRLTVL.

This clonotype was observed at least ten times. CDR3 bases: TGTGCCAGCAGCTTGACACAAGGGCGGAACACTGAAGCTTTCTTT. As protein: CASSLTQGRNTEAFF. The chain combines TRBV11-2 with TRBJ1-1; D uncertain. Trimming cost V 3 bases and J 1 base, with 12 bases left between them. Germline V CDR1 and CDR2: SGHAT, FQNNGV. The CDR3 covers 15 residues.

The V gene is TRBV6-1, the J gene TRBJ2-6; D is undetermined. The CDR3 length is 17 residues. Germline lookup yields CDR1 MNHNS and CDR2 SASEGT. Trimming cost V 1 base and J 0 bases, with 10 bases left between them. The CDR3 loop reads CASSEGHTYSGANVLTF. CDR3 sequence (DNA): TGTGCCAGCAGTGAAGGTCACACTTACTCTGGGGCCAACGTCCTGACTTTC.

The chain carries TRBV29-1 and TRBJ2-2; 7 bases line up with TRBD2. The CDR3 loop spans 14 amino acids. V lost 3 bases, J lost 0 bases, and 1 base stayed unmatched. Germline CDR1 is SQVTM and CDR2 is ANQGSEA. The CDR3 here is CSVDGTTNTGELFF. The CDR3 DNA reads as TGCAGCGTTGACGGGACTACGAACACCGGGGAGCTGTTTTTT.

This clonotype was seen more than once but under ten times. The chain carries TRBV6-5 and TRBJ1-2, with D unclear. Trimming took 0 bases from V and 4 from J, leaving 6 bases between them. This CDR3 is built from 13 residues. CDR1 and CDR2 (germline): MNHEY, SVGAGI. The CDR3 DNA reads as TGTGCCAGCAGTTACTCGAATGGCTATGGCTACACCTTC. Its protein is CASSYSNGYGYTF.

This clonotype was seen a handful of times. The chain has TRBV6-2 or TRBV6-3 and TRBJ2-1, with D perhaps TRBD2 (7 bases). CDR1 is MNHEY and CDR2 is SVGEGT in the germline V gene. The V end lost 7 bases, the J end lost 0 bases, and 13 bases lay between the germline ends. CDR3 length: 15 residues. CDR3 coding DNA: TGTGCCAGCACCGTGGGGGGGCGCTCCTACAATGAGCAGTTCTTC. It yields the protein CASTVGGRSYNEQFF.

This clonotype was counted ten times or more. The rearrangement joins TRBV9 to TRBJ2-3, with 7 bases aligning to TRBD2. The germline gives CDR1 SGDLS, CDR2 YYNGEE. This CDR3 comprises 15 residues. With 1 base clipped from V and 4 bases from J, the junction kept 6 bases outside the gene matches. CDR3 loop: CASSVRGRSADTQYF. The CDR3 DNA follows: TGTGCCAGCAGCGTACGCGGGAGAAGTGCAGATACGCAGTATTTT.

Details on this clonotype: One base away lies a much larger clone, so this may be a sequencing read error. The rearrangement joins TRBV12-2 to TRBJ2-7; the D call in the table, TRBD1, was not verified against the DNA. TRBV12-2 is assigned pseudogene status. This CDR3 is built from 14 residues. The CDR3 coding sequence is TGTGCAAGTCGCGAAGGACAGGGGGACAACGAGCGGTACTTC. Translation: CASREGQGDNERYF.

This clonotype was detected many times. CDR3 coding DNA: TGCAGTGCTAGCACCACAGGGGCTAATCAGCCCCAGCATTTT. Its protein is CSASTTGANQPQHF. This chain joins TRBV20-1 and TRBJ1-5; 7 bases map to TRBD1. The V gene end was trimmed by 3 bases and the J gene end by 4 bases; junction bases not matched to a gene: 6. From germline, CDR1 is DFQATT and CDR2 SNEGSKA (reference sequence). This CDR3 comprises 14 residues.

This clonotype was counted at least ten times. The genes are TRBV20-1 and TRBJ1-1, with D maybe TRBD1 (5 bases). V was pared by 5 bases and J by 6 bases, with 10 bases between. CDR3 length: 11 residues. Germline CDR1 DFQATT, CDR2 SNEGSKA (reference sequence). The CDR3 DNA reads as TGCAGTGCTCCGGGACTGCCTGAAGCTTTCTTT. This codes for CSAPGLPEAFF.

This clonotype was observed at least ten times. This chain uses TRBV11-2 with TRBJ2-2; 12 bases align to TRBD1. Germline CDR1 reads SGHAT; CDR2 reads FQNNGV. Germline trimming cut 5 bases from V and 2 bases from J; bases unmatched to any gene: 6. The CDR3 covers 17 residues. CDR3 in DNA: TGTGCCAGCAGCCCGGGACAGGGGGCAATCAACACCGGGGAGCTGTTTTTT. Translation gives CASSPGQGAINTGELFF.

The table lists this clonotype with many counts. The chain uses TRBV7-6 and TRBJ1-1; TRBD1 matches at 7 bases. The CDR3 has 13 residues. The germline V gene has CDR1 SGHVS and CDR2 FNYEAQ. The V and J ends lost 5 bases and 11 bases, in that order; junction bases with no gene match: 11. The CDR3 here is CASSTPGGSRAFF. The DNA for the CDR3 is TGTGCCAGCAGCACACCAGGGGGTTCGAGGGCTTTCTTT.

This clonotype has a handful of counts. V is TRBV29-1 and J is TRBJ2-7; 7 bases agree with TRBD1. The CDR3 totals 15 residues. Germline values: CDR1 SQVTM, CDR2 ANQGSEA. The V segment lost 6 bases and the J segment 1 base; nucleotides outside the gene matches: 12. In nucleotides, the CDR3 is TGCAGCGTCATGGTCCAGGACAGGCCATCCTACGAGCAGTACTTC. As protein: CSVMVQDRPSYEQYF.

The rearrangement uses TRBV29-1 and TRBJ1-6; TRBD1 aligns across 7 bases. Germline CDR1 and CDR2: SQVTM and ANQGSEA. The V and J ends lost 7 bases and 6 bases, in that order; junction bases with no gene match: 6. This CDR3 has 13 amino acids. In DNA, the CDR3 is TGCAGCGCGCAGGGGGGCTTTAATTCACCCCTCCACTTT. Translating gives CSAQGGFNSPLHF.

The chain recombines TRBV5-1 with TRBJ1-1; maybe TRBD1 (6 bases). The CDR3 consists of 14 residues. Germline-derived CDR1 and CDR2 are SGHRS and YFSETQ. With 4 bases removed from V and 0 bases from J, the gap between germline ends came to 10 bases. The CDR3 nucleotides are TGCGCCAGCAGCACGGACAGACTGAACACTGAAGCTTTCTTT. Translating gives CASSTDRLNTEAFF.

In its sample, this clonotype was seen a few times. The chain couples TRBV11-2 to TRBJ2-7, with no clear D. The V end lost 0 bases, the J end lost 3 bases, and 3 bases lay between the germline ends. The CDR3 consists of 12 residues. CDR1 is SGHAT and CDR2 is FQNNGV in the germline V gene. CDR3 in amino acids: CASSLDLYEQYF. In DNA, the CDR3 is TGTGCCAGCAGCTTAGACCTCTACGAGCAGTACTTC.

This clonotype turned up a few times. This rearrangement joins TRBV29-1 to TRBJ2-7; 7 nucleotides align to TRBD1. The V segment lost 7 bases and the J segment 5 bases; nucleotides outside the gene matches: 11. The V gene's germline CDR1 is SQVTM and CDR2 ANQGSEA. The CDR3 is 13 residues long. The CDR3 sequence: CSARGGIRDEQYF. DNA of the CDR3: TGCAGCGCCAGAGGGGGCATAAGAGACGAGCAGTACTTC.

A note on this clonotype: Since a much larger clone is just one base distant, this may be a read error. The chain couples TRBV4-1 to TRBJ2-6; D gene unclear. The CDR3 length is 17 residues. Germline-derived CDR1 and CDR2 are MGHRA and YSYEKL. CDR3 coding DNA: TGCGTCAGCAGCCGAGATGAAGGAGCCTCTGGGGCCAACGTCCTGACTTTC. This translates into CVSSRDEGASGANVLTF.

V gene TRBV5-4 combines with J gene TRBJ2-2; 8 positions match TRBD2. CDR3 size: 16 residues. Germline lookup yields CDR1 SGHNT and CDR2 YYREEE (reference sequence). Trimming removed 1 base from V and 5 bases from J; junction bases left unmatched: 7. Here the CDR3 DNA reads TGTGCCAGCAGCTTGTCGGGGGGGGAGTGGACCGGGGAGCTGTTTTTT. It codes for CASSLSGGEWTGELFF.

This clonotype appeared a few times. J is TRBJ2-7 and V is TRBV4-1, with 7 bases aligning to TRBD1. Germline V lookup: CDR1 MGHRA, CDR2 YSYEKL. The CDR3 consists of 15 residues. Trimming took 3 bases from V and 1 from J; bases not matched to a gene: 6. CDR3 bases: TGCGCCAGCAGCCACGCCGGGACAGTATCCTACGAGCAGTACTTC. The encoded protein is CASSHAGTVSYEQYF.

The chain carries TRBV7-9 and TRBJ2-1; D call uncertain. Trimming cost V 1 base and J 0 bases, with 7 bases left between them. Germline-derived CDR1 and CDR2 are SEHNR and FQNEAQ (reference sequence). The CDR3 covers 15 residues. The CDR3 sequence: CASSLESPSYNEQFF. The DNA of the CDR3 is TGTGCCAGCAGCTTAGAATCCCCCTCCTACAATGAGCAGTTCTTC.